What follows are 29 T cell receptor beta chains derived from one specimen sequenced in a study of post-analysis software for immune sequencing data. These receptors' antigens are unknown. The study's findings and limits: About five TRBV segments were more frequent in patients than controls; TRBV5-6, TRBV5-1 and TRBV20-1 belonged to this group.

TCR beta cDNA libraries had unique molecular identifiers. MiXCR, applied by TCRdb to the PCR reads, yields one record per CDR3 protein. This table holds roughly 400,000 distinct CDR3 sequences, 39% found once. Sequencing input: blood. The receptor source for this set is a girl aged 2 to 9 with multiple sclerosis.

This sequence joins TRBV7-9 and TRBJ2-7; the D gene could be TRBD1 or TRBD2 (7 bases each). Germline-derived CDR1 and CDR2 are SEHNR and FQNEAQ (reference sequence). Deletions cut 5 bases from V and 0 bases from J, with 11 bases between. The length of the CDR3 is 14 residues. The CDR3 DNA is TGTGCCAGCAGCCCCAGGGGGGGCTCCTACGAGCAGTACTTC. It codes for CASSPRGGSYEQYF.

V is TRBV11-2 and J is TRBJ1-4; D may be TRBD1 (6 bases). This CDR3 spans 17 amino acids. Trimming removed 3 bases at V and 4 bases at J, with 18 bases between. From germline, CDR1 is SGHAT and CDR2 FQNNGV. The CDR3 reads CASSLGPTGPFNEKLFF. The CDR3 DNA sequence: TGTGCCAGCAGCTTGGGCCCGACAGGCCCTTTTAATGAAAAACTGTTTTTT.

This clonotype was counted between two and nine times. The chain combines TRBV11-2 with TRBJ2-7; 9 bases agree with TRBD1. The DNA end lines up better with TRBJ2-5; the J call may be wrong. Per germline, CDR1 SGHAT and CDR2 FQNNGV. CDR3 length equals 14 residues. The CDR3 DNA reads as TGTGCCAGCAGCTTAGGGACAGGGGATAGGACCCAGTACTTC. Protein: CASSLGTGDRTQYF.

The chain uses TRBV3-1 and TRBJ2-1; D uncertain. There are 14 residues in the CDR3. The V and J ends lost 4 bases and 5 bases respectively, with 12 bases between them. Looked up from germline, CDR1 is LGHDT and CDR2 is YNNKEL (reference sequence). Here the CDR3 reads CASSLGIGNNEQFF. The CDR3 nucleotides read TGTGCCAGCAGCCTGGGGATAGGGAACAATGAGCAGTTCTTC.

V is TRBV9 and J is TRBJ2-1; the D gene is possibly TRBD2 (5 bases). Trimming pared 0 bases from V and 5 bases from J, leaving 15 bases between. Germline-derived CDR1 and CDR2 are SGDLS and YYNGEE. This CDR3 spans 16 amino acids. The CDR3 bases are TGTGCCAGCAGCGTAGTAGCGAACCTCCAAAACAATGAGCAGTTCTTC. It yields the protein CASSVVANLQNNEQFF.

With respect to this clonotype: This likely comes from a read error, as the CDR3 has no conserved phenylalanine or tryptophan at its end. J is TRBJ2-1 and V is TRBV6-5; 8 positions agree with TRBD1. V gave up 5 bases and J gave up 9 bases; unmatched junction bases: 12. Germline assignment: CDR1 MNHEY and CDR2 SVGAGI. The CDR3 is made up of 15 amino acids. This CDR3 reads CASSKRTGPPIEQFL. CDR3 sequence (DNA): TGTGCCAGCAGTAAACGGACAGGGCCCCCCATTGAGCAGTTCTTA.

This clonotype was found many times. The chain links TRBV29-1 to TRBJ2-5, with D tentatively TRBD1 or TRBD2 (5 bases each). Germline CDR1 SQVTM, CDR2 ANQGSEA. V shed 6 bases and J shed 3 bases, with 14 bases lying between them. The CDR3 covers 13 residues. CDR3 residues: CSVASRGKETQYF. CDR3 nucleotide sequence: TGCAGCGTGGCCTCTCGGGGCAAAGAGACCCAGTACTTC.

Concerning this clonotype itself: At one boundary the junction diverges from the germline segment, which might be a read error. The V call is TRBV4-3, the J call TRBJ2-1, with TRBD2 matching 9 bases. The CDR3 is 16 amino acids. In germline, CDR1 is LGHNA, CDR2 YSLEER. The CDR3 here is CASSQDWAGGQNERFF. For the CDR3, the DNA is TGCGCCAGCAGCCAAGATTGGGCGGGAGGGCAAAATGAGCGGTTCTTC.

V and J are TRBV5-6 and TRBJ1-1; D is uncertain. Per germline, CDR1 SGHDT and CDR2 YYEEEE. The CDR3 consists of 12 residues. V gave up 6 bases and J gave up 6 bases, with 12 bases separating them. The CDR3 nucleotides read TGTGCCAGCACGGACGACAAACCTGAAGCTTTCTTT. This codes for CASTDDKPEAFF.

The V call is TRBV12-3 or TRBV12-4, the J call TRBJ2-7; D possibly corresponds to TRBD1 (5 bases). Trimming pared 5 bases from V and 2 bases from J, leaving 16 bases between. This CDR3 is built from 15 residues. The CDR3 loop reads CASSQDNPSTYEQYF. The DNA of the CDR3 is TGTGCCAGCAGTCAGGACAACCCTAGTACCTACGAGCAGTACTTC.

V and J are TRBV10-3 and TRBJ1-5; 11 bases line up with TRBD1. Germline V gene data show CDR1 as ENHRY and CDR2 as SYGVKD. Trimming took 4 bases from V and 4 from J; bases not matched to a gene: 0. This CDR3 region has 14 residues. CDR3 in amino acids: CAISGDRGNQPQHF. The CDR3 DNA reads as TGTGCCATCAGTGGGGACAGGGGGAATCAGCCCCAGCATTTT.

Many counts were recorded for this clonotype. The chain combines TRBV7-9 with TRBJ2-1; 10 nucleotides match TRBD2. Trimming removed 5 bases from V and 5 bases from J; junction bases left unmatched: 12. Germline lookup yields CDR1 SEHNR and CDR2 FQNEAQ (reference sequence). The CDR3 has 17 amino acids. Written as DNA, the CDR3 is TGTGCCAGCAGCAGGAGAGGGCTAGCGGGAGATCACAATGAGCAGTTCTTC. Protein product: CASSRRGLAGDHNEQFF.

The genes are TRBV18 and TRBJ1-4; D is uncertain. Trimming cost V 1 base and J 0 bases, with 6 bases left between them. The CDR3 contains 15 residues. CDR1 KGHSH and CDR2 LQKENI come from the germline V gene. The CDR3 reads CASSPQSTTNEKLFF. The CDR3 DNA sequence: TGTGCCAGCTCACCACAAAGTACAACTAATGAAAAACTGTTTTTT.

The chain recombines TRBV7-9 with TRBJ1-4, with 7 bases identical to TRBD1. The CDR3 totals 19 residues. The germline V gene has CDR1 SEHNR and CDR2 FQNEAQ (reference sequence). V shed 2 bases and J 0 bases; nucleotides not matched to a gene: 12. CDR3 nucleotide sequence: TGTGCCAGCAGCTTACCACAGGGGCCGTACACCGCAACTAATGAAAAACTGTTTTTT. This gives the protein CASSLPQGPYTATNEKLFF.

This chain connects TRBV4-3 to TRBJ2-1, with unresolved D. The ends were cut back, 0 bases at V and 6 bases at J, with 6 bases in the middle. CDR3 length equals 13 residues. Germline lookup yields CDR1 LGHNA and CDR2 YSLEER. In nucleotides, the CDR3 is TGCGCCAGCAGCCAAGATCGTTTCAATGAGCAGTTCTTC. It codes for CASSQDRFNEQFF.

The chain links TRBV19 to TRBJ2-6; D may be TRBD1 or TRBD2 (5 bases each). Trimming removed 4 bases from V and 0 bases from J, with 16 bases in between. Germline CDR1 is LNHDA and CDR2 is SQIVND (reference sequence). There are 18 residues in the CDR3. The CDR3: CASSTAGTVRSGANVLTF. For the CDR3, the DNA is TGTGCCAGTAGTACCGCCGGGACGGTGCGCTCTGGGGCCAACGTCCTGACTTTC.

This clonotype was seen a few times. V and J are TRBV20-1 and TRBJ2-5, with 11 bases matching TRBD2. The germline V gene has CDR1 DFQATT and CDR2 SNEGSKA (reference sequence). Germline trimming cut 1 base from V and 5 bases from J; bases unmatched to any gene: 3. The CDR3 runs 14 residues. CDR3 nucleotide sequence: TGCAGTGCTAGAGTAGCGGGAGGGTGGGAGACCCAGTACTTC. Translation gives CSARVAGGWETQYF.

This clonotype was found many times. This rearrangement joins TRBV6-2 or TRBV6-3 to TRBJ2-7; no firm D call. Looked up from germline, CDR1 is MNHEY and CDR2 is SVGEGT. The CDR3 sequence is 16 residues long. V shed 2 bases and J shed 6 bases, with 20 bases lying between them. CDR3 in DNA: TGTGCCAGCAGTTACCGACCCGAGACGGCCCCCTCCGAGCAGTACTTC. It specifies CASSYRPETAPSEQYF.

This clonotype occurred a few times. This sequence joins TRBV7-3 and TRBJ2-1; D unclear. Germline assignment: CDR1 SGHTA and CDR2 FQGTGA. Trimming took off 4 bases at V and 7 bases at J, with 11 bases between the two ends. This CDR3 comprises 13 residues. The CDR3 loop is CASSWGSPNEQFF. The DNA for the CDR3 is TGTGCCAGCAGCTGGGGATCACCGAATGAGCAGTTCTTC.

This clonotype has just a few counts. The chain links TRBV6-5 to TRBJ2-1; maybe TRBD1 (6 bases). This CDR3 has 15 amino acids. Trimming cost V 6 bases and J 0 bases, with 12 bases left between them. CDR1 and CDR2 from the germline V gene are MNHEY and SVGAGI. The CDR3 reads CASRVTGSSYNEQFF. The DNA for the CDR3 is TGTGCCAGCAGGGTAACAGGGAGCTCCTACAATGAGCAGTTCTTC.

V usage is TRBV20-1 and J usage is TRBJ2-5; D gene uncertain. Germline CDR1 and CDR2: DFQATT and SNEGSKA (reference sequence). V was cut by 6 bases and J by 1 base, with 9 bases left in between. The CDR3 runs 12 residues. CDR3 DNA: TGCAGTGCCCGTGGAGCCCAAGAGACCCAGTACTTC. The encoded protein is CSARGAQETQYF.

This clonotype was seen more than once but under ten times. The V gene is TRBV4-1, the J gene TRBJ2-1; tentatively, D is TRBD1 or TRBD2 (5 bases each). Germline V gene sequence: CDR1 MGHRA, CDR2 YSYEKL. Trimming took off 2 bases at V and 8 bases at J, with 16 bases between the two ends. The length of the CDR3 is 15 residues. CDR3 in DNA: TGCGCCAGCAGCCAACCGAGGGGCCCGCGTGATGAGCAGTTCTTC. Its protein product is CASSQPRGPRDEQFF.

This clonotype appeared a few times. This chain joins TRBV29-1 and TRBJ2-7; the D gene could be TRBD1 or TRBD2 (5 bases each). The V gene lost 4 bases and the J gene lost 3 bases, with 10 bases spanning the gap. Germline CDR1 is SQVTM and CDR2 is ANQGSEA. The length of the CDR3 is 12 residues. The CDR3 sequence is CSVAGAGYEQYF. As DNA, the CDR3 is TGCAGCGTTGCCGGGGCGGGCTACGAGCAGTACTTC.

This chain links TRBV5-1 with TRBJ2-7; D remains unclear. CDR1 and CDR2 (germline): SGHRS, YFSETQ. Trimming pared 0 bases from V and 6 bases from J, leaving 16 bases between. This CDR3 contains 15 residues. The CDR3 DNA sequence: TGCGCCAGCAGCTTGGTGCTCGGGCAGGTAGGCGAGCAGTACTTC. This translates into CASSLVLGQVGEQYF.

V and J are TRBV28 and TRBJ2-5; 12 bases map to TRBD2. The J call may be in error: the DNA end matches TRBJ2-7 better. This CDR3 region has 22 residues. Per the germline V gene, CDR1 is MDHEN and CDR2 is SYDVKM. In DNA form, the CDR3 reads TGTGCCAGCAGTCCACATCTTCCCGGGACTAGCGGGCGAGCCTTCGATATCTACGAGCAGTACTTC. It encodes CASSPHLPGTSGRAFDIYEQYF.

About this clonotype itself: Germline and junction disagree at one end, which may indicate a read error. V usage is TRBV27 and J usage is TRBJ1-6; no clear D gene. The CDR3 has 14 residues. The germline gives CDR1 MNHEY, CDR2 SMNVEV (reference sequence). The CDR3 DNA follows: TGTGCCGGCAGTTTATCTCGGGCCGGGTCACCCCTCCACTTT. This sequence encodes CAGSLSRAGSPLHF.

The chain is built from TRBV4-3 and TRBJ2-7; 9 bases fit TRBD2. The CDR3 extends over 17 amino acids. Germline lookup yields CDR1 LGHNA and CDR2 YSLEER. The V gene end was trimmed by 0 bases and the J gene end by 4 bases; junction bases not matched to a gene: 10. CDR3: CASSQDLAAGGVYEQYF. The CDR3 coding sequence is TGCGCCAGCAGCCAAGATCTTGCAGCGGGAGGTGTTTACGAGCAGTACTTC.

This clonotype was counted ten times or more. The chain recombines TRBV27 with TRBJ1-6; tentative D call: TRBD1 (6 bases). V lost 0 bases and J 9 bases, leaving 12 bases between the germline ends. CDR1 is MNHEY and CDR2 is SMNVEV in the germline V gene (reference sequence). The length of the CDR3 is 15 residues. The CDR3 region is CASSLSRGVGSPLHF. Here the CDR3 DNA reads TGTGCCAGCAGTTTATCAAGGGGGGTAGGTTCACCCCTCCACTTT.

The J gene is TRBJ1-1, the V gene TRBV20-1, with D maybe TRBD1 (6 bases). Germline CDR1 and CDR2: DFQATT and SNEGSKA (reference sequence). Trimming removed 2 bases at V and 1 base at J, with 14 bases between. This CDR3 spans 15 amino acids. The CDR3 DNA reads TGCAGTGCTAGATTCCCTTCGGACAGGAACACTGAAGCTTTCTTT. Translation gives CSARFPSDRNTEAFF.